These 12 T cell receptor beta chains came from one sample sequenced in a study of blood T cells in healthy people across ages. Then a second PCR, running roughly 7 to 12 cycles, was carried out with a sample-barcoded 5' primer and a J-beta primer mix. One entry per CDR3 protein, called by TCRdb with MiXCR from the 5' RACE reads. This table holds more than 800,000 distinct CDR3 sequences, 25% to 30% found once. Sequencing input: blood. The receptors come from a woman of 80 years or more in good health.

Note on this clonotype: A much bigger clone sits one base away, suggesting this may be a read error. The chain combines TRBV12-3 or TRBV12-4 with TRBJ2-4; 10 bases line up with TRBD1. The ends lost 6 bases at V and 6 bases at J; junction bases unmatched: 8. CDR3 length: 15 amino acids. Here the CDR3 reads CASRRGGDRGNIQYF. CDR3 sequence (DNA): TGTGCCAGCAGACGAGGAGGGGACAGGGGAAACATTCAGTACTTC.

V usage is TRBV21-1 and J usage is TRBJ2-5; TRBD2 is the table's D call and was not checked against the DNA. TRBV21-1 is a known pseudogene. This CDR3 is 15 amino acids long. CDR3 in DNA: TGTGCCAGCACCGTTAGCGGGAGGGACCAAGAGACCCAGTACTTC. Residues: CASTVSGRDQETQYF.

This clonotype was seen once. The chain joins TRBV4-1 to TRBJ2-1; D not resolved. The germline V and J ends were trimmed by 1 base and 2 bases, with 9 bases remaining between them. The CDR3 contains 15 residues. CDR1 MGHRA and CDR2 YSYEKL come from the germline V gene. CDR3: CASSQGSTPYNEQFF. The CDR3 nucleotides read TGCGCCAGCAGCCAAGGGAGTACACCCTACAATGAGCAGTTCTTC.

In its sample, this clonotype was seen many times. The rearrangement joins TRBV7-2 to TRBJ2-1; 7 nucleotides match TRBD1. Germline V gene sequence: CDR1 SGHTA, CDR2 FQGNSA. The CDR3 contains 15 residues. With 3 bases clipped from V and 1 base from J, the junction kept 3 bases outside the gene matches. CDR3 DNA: TGTGCCAGCAGCTTTCAGGGACAGTCCTACAATGAGCAGTTCTTC. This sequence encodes CASSFQGQSYNEQFF.

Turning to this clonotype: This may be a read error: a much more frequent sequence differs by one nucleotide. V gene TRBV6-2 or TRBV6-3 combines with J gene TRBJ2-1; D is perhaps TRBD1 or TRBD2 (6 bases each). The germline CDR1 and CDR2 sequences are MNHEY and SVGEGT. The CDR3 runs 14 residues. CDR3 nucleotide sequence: TGTGCCGGCAGCCTTACAAGGGGGGCGGTCGGGCAGTTCTTC. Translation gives CAGSLTRGAVGQFF.

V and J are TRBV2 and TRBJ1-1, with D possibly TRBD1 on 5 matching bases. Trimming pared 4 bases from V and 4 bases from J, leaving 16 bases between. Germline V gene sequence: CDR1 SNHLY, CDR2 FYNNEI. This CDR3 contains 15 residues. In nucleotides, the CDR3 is TGTGCCAGCAGTGGCAAGGGGTCGGGTGTCACTGAAGCTTTCTTT. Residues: CASSGKGSGVTEAFF.

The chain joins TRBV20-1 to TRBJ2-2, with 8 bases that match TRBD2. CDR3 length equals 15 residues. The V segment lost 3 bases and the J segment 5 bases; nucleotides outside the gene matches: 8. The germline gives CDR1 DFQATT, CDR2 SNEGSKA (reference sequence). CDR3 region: CSASPAGAGTGELFF. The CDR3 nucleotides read TGCAGTGCTAGTCCAGCGGGAGCGGGAACCGGGGAGCTGTTTTTT.

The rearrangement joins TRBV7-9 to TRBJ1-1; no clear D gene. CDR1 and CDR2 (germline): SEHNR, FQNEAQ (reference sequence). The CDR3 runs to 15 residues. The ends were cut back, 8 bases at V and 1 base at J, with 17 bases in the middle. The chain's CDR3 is CASSPSEVENTEAFF. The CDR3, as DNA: TGTGCCAGCTCACCTTCGGAAGTCGAGAACACTGAAGCTTTCTTT.

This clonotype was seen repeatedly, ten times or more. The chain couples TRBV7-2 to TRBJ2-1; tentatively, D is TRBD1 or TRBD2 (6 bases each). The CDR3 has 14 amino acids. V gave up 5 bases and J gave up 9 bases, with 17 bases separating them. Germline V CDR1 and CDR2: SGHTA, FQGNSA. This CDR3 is CASSTDRRRGEQFF. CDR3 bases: TGTGCCAGCAGCACTGACAGGAGGCGGGGTGAGCAGTTCTTC.

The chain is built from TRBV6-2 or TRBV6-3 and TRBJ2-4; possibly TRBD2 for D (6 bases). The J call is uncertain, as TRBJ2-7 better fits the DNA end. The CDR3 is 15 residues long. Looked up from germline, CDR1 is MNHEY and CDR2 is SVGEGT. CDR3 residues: CATRRPGTGGYEQYF. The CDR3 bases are TGTGCCACCAGACGACCCGGGACCGGGGGTTACGAGCAGTACTTC.

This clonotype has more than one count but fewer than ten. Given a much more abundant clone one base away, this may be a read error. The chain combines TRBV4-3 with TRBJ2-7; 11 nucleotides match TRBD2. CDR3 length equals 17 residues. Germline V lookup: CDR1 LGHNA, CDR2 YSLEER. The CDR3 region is CASSQYLLAGASYGQYF. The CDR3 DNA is TGCGCCAGCAGCCAATACCTACTAGCGGGGGCCTCCTACGGGCAGTACTTC.

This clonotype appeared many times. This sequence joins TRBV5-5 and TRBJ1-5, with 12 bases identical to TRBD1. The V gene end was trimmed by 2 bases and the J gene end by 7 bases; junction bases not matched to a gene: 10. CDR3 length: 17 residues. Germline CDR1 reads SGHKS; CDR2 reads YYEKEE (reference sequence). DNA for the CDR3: TGTGCCAGCAGCTTAGCCCGGGACAGGGGGCCGGGGCAGCCCCAGCATTTT. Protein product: CASSLARDRGPGQPQHF.